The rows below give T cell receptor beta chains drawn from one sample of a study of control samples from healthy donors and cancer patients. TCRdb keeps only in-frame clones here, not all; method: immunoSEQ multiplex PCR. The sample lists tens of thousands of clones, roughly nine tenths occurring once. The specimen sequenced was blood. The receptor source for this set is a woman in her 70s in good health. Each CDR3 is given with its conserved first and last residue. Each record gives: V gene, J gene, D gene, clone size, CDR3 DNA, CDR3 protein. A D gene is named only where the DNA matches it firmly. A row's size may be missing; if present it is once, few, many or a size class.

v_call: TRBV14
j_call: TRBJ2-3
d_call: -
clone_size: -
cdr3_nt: TGTGCCAGCAGCCAAGATAGGAGCGCCGATACGCAGTATTTT
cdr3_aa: CASSQDRSADTQYF

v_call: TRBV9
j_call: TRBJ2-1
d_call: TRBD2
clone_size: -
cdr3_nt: TGTGCCAGCAGCGTGCTAGCGGGGGCGTACAATGAGCAGTTCTTC
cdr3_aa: CASSVLAGAYNEQFF

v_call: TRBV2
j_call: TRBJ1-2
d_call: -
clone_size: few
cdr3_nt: TGTGCCAGCAGTCCCGAGGGGCAGGGCAGAGGTGGCTACACCTTC
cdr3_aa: CASSPEGQGRGGYTF

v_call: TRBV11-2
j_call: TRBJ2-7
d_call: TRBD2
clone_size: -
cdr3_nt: TGTGCCAGCAGCCCCCTCCGGACTAGAGCCTACGAGCAGTACTTC
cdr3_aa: CASSPLRTRAYEQYF

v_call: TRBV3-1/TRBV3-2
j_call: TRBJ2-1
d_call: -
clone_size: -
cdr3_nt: TGTGCCAGCAGCCAACAACCGGAGGGAGCCCGGGATGAGCAGTTCTTC
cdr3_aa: CASSQQPEGARDEQFF

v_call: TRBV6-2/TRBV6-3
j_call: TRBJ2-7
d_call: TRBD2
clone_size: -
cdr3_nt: TGTGCCAGCAGTTCGCCCGGACTAGCGGGTCTTACTTGGAGCTACGAGCAGTACTTC
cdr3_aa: CASSSPGLAGLTWSYEQYF

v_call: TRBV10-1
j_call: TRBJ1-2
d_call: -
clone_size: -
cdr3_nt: TGCGCCAGCAGTGAGTCAGAACATTATGGCTACACCTTC
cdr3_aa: CASSESEHYGYTF

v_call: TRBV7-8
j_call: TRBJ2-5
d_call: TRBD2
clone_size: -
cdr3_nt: TGTGCCAGCAGCAGAGTTGGGGGCAGGACTAGCGGGAAAGAGACCCAGTACTTC
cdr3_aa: CASSRVGGRTSGKETQYF

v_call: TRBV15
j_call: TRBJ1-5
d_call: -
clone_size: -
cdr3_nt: TGTGCCACCAGCAGAGACCAGGGGAATCAGCCCCAGCATTTT
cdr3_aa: CATSRDQGNQPQHF

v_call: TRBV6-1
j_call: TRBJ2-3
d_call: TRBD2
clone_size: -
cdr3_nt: TGTGCCAGCAGTGAATTTAGCGGGGGAGATACGCAGTATTTT
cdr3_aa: CASSEFSGGDTQYF

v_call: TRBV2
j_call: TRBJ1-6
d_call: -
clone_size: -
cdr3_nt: TGTGCCAGCAGTGAAGGCCAGAATTCACCCCTCCACTTT
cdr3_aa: CASSEGQNSPLHF

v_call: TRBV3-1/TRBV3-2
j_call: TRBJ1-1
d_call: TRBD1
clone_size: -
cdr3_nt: TGTGCCAGCAGCCAAACAGGGGCGTTAAAATCGAACACTGAAGCTTTCTTT
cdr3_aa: CASSQTGALKSNTEAFF

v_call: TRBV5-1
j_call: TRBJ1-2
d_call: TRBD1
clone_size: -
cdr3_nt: TGCGCCAGCAGCTTGGAGGGCCCAAACGGACAGGGGGGTGGCTACACCTTC
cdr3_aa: CASSLEGPNGQGGGYTF

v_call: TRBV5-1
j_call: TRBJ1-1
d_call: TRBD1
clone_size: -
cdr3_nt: TGCGCCAGCAGCTTAAGACAGGGGGAAGGGACTGAAGCTTTCTTT
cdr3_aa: CASSLRQGEGTEAFF

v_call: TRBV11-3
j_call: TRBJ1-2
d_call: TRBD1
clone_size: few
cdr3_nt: TGTGCCAGCAGCCAAGGGGACAGCGGCTATGGCTACACCTTC
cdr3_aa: CASSQGDSGYGYTF

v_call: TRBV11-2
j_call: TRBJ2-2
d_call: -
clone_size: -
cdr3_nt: TGTGCCAGCAGCTTACGGGTGGGGGAGCTGTTTTTT
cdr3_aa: CASSLRVGELFF

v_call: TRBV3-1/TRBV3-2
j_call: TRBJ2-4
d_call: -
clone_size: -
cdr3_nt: TGTGCCAGCAGCCCTTCAGGGGATCACATTCAGTACTTC
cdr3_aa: CASSPSGDHIQYF

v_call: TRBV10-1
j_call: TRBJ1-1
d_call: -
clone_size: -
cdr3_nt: TGCGCCAGCAGTGATAACGGGAACACTGAAGCTTTCTTT
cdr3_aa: CASSDNGNTEAFF

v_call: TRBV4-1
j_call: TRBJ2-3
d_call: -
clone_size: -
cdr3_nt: TGCGCCAGCAGCCAAGATCCGACCCGCGGCCCAGATACGCAGTATTTT
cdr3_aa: CASSQDPTRGPDTQYF

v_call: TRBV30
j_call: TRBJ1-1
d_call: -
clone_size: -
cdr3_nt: TGTGCCTGGAGTCAGATGACAGGGAACACTGAAGCTTTCTTT
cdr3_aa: CAWSQMTGNTEAFF

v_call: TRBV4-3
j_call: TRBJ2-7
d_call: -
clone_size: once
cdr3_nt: TGCGCCAGCAGCCAAGAGTGGGCAAGGGGAGCCTCCTACGAGCAGTACTTC
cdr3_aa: CASSQEWARGASYEQYF

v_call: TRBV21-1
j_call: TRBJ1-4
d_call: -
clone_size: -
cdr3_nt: TGTGCCAGCAGCAAAGGAGAGGTATGGGAAAAACTGTTTTTT
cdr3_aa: CASSKGEVWEKLFF

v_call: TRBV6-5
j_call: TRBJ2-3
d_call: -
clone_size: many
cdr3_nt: TGTGCCAGCAGTTACTCGAAGGGGGGCTTAAGAGATACGCAGTATTTT
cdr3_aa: CASSYSKGGLRDTQYF

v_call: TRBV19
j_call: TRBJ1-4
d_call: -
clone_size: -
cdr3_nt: TGTGCCAGTACCCCAAAGGGGGGCGCAGATAATGAAAAACTGTTTTTT
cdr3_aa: CASTPKGGADNEKLFF

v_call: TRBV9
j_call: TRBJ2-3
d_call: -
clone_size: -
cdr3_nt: TGTGCCAGCAGCGTAGAGAGCCTTAGCACAGATACGCAGTATTTT
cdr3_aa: CASSVESLSTDTQYF

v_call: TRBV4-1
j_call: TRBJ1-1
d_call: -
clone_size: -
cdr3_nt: TGCGCCAGCAGCCAAGAGGGGTATCGCAGCACTGAAGCTTTCTTT
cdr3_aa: CASSQEGYRSTEAFF